This T cell receptor (beta chain) is from a study of blood T cell repertoires in COVID-19. On the study more broadly: COVID-19 samples from acute and convalescent phases originated in the United States, Italy and Spain.

Source study methods: How many nucleated cells were present was estimated from reference gene primer amplification. TCRdb's copy holds only in-frame clones and misses some; the assay was immunoSEQ multiplex PCR. That table supplies the V and J calls and clone size; D and trimming were determined from the DNA. The profile shows around 210,000 clones, 86% of them singletons. In germline, CDR1 is SEHNR, CDR2 FQNEAQ (reference sequence). The CDR3 is 14 residues long. The V end lost 5 bases, the J end lost 8 bases, and 15 bases lay between the germline ends. This clonotype originated in a woman in her sixties or seventies with acute or convalescent COVID-19. The sequenced material came from peripheral blood. The chain couples TRBV7-9 to TRBJ1-4; possible D gene TRBD1, 5 bases. This CDR3 reads CASSLDQGAEKLFF. CDR3 nucleotide sequence: TGTGCCAGCAGCCTTGACCAAGGGGCCGAAAAACTGTTTTTT.